Listed below are T cell receptor beta chains from one sample, sequenced in a study of Ad26.COV2.S vaccination and SARS-CoV-2 variants. TCRdb's copy holds only in-frame clones and misses some; the assay was immunoSEQ multiplex PCR. Among hundreds of thousands of clones listed, roughly 90% were seen once. Specimen: peripheral blood, collected in a trial of Ad26.COV2.S vaccine versus placebo. These receptors originate from a person between 18 and 60 years old who received the Ad26.COV2.S COVID-19 vaccine or a placebo. CDR3s include the opening cysteine and the closing phenylalanine or tryptophan. The order of the fields is V gene, clone size, J gene, CDR3 length, D gene, CDR3 DNA, CDR3 protein. A D gene is named only where the DNA matches it firmly. Some rows mark clone size as missing; the rest say once, few, many or name a class of expanded clone.

V gene: TRBV19
clone size: .
J gene: TRBJ1-2
CDR3 length: 12
D gene: .
CDR3 DNA: TGTGCCAGTAGTAAGGCTGCTTATGGCTACACCTTC
CDR3 protein: CASSKAAYGYTF

V gene: TRBV6-2/TRBV6-3
clone size: .
J gene: TRBJ2-6
CDR3 length: 14
D gene: .
CDR3 DNA: TGTGCCAGCAGTACACCCTCTGGGGCCAACGTCCTGACTTTC
CDR3 protein: CASSTPSGANVLTF

V gene: TRBV11-2
clone size: .
J gene: TRBJ2-7
CDR3 length: 16
D gene: TRBD1
CDR3 DNA: TGTGCCAGCAGCTTAAACAGGGGAAACCGAGCCTACGAGCAGTACTTC
CDR3 protein: CASSLNRGNRAYEQYF

V gene: TRBV7-9
clone size: .
J gene: TRBJ2-5
CDR3 length: 14
D gene: TRBD1
CDR3 DNA: TGTGCCAGCAGCTTACTGGACAGGCAAGAGACCCAGTACTTC
CDR3 protein: CASSLLDRQETQYF

V gene: TRBV19
clone size: .
J gene: TRBJ1-1
CDR3 length: 15
D gene: .
CDR3 DNA: TGTGCCAGTAGGACCAGACAGGTCATGAACACTGAAGCTTTCTTT
CDR3 protein: CASRTRQVMNTEAFF

V gene: TRBV11-1
clone size: once
J gene: TRBJ1-1
CDR3 length: 14
D gene: .
CDR3 DNA: TGTGCCAGCAGCTCCAGGGGTAGGGGCACTGAAGCTTTCTTT
CDR3 protein: CASSSRGRGTEAFF

V gene: TRBV18
clone size: .
J gene: TRBJ2-4
CDR3 length: 19
D gene: TRBD2
CDR3 DNA: TGTGCCAGCTCACCACCTATCGCTAGCGGGACTCTAGCCAAAAACATTCAGTACTTC
CDR3 protein: CASSPPIASGTLAKNIQYF

V gene: TRBV11-2
clone size: .
J gene: TRBJ2-5
CDR3 length: 15
D gene: .
CDR3 DNA: TGTGCCAGCAGCTTAGATCTGGGCCGTTACGAGACCCAGTACTTC
CDR3 protein: CASSLDLGRYETQYF

V gene: TRBV10-3
clone size: .
J gene: TRBJ1-2
CDR3 length: 13
D gene: .
CDR3 DNA: TGTGCCATCAGTGGGGGACGTAACTATGGCTACACCTTC
CDR3 protein: CAISGGRNYGYTF

V gene: TRBV5-1
clone size: .
J gene: TRBJ2-5
CDR3 length: 13
D gene: .
CDR3 DNA: TGCGCCAGCGGGAGGGACACCAAAGAGACCCAGTACTTC
CDR3 protein: CASGRDTKETQYF

V gene: TRBV18
clone size: .
J gene: TRBJ1-1
CDR3 length: 14
D gene: TRBD1
CDR3 DNA: TGTGCCAGCTCAACATCTACAGGGGGGACTGAAGCTTTCTTT
CDR3 protein: CASSTSTGGTEAFF

V gene: TRBV24-1
clone size: .
J gene: TRBJ2-3
CDR3 length: 14
D gene: TRBD2
CDR3 DNA: TGTGCCACCAGTGATTGGCGGGAGTTCGATACGCAGTATTTT
CDR3 protein: CATSDWREFDTQYF

V gene: TRBV5-3
clone size: .
J gene: TRBJ2-3
CDR3 length: 16
D gene: TRBD2
CDR3 DNA: TGTGCCAGAACCTGCGGACTAGCGGCTAGCACAGATACGCAGTATTTT
CDR3 protein: CARTCGLAASTDTQYF

V gene: TRBV7-9
clone size: .
J gene: TRBJ1-3
CDR3 length: 15
D gene: .
CDR3 DNA: TGTGCCAGCAGCACCGACAGGCGCTCTGGAAACACCATATATTTT
CDR3 protein: CASSTDRRSGNTIYF

V gene: TRBV27
clone size: .
J gene: TRBJ2-7
CDR3 length: 15
D gene: TRBD2
CDR3 DNA: TGTGCCAGCAGTTTTTTTATAGCGGGAGCAGGCGAGCAGTACTTC
CDR3 protein: CASSFFIAGAGEQYF

V gene: TRBV5-4
clone size: .
J gene: TRBJ2-3
CDR3 length: 15
D gene: TRBD2
CDR3 DNA: TGTGCCAGCAGGCTAGCGGGGCCGAGCACAGATACGCAGTATTTT
CDR3 protein: CASRLAGPSTDTQYF

V gene: TRBV5-1
clone size: .
J gene: TRBJ2-2
CDR3 length: 16
D gene: TRBD2
CDR3 DNA: TGCGCCAGCAGCTTGGCCAGCGGGGGGCTGGACGGGGAGCTGTTTTTT
CDR3 protein: CASSLASGGLDGELFF

V gene: TRBV5-1
clone size: .
J gene: TRBJ2-2
CDR3 length: 15
D gene: .
CDR3 DNA: TGCGCCAGCAGCCCACAGTGGGGGAACACCGGGGAGCTGTTTTTT
CDR3 protein: CASSPQWGNTGELFF

V gene: TRBV30
clone size: .
J gene: TRBJ2-1
CDR3 length: 15
D gene: .
CDR3 DNA: TGTGCCTGGAGTGTAAGCCCTTTCCGATACAATGAGCAGTTCTTC
CDR3 protein: CAWSVSPFRYNEQFF

V gene: TRBV6-2/TRBV6-3
clone size: .
J gene: TRBJ2-3
CDR3 length: 18
D gene: TRBD2
CDR3 DNA: TGTGCCAGCAGTTCCGAGCGGGGGGGCTTTATTGGAACAGATACGCAGTATTTT
CDR3 protein: CASSSERGGFIGTDTQYF

V gene: TRBV11-2
clone size: .
J gene: TRBJ1-2
CDR3 length: 12
D gene: .
CDR3 DNA: TGTGCCAGCAGCTCACAGGCCTATGGCTACACCTTC
CDR3 protein: CASSSQAYGYTF

V gene: TRBV27
clone size: .
J gene: TRBJ2-1
CDR3 length: 15
D gene: .
CDR3 DNA: TGTGCCAGCAGGGCAAGTCGAAGCTCCTACAATGAGCAGTTCTTC
CDR3 protein: CASRASRSSYNEQFF

V gene: TRBV24-1
clone size: .
J gene: TRBJ2-3
CDR3 length: 17
D gene: .
CDR3 DNA: TGTGCCACCAGTGACCGAACGGGGCGGTCTAGCACAGATACGCAGTATTTT
CDR3 protein: CATSDRTGRSSTDTQYF

V gene: TRBV7-2
clone size: .
J gene: TRBJ2-5
CDR3 length: 14
D gene: .
CDR3 DNA: TGTGCCAGCAGCCTATCCATCGGGCAAGAGACCCAGTACTTC
CDR3 protein: CASSLSIGQETQYF

V gene: TRBV27
clone size: .
J gene: TRBJ2-7
CDR3 length: 15
D gene: .
CDR3 DNA: TGTGCCAGCAGTACCTGGGGGGGCGGGATCCACGAGCAGTACTTC
CDR3 protein: CASSTWGGGIHEQYF

V gene: TRBV11-2
clone size: .
J gene: TRBJ2-7
CDR3 length: 13
D gene: TRBD1
CDR3 DNA: TGTGCCAGCGCAAGTCTCGACAGGGACGAGCAGTACTTC
CDR3 protein: CASASLDRDEQYF

V gene: TRBV6-5
clone size: .
J gene: TRBJ1-1
CDR3 length: 14
D gene: TRBD1
CDR3 DNA: TGTGCCAGCAGCCGCGGACAGGGGACCGCTGAAGCTTTCTTT
CDR3 protein: CASSRGQGTAEAFF

V gene: TRBV18
clone size: .
J gene: TRBJ2-5
CDR3 length: 14
D gene: TRBD1
CDR3 DNA: TGTGCCAGTCTCGAACAGGGGGCCCGGGAGACCCAGTACTTC
CDR3 protein: CASLEQGARETQYF

V gene: TRBV6-5
clone size: .
J gene: TRBJ1-6
CDR3 length: 16
D gene: .
CDR3 DNA: TGTGCCAGCAGTTACTCCCCCCAGGGCCGGAGGTCACCCCTCCACTTT
CDR3 protein: CASSYSPQGRRSPLHF

V gene: TRBV27
clone size: .
J gene: TRBJ2-7
CDR3 length: 14
D gene: TRBD1
CDR3 DNA: TGTGCCAGCAGTTCCAGGGGGAGCTCCTACGAGCAGTACTTC
CDR3 protein: CASSSRGSSYEQYF

V gene: TRBV7-2
clone size: .
J gene: TRBJ2-2
CDR3 length: 15
D gene: .
CDR3 DNA: TGTGCCAGCAACGCTTGGGGGACCCTTACCGGGGAGCTGTTTTTT
CDR3 protein: CASNAWGTLTGELFF

V gene: TRBV18
clone size: .
J gene: TRBJ1-1
CDR3 length: 15
D gene: TRBD1
CDR3 DNA: TGTGCCAGCTCAACCCTGACAGGGTCCGGCACTGAAGCTTTCTTT
CDR3 protein: CASSTLTGSGTEAFF

V gene: TRBV19
clone size: .
J gene: TRBJ2-7
CDR3 length: 14
D gene: .
CDR3 DNA: TGTGCCAGTAGTATCGCGGACGGGGACTACGAGCAGTACTTC
CDR3 protein: CASSIADGDYEQYF

V gene: TRBV7-9
clone size: once
J gene: TRBJ2-3
CDR3 length: 15
D gene: TRBD2
CDR3 DNA: TGTGCCAGCAGCTTAGTAGCGGGAGGCACAGATACGCAGTATTTT
CDR3 protein: CASSLVAGGTDTQYF

V gene: TRBV3-1/TRBV3-2
clone size: few
J gene: TRBJ2-1
CDR3 length: 14
D gene: TRBD1
CDR3 DNA: TGTGCCAGCAGCCAAGAAGGGGGCCCCCTCCCGCAGTTCTTC
CDR3 protein: CASSQEGGPLPQFF

V gene: TRBV18
clone size: .
J gene: TRBJ2-1
CDR3 length: 12
D gene: .
CDR3 DNA: TGTGCCAGCTCACCTTCCTACAATGAGCAGTTCTTC
CDR3 protein: CASSPSYNEQFF

V gene: TRBV5-4
clone size: .
J gene: TRBJ2-5
CDR3 length: 15
D gene: .
CDR3 DNA: TGTGCCAGCAGCTTAACCCGGGATCCCGCTGAGACCCAGTACTTC
CDR3 protein: CASSLTRDPAETQYF

V gene: TRBV7-8
clone size: few
J gene: TRBJ2-5
CDR3 length: 15
D gene: .
CDR3 DNA: TGTGCCAGCAGCTTATCCTGGACCAACACCGAGACCCAGTACTTC
CDR3 protein: CASSLSWTNTETQYF

V gene: TRBV21-1
clone size: .
J gene: TRBJ1-2
CDR3 length: 15
D gene: .
CDR3 DNA: TGTGCCAGCAGCTTCCGGACGGCAAGGGGCTATGGCTACACCTTC
CDR3 protein: CASSFRTARGYGYTF

V gene: TRBV7-2
clone size: .
J gene: TRBJ2-1
CDR3 length: 16
D gene: TRBD2
CDR3 DNA: TGTGCCAGCAGCTCCGGACTAGCGGGGGCCGAAGGTGAGCAGTTCTTC
CDR3 protein: CASSSGLAGAEGEQFF

V gene: TRBV2
clone size: .
J gene: TRBJ2-2
CDR3 length: 14
D gene: .
CDR3 DNA: TGTGCCAGCAGTGGCGTAGGAGGGACCGGGGAGCTGTTTTTT
CDR3 protein: CASSGVGGTGELFF

V gene: TRBV7-2
clone size: .
J gene: TRBJ2-3
CDR3 length: 15
D gene: TRBD2
CDR3 DNA: TGTGCCAGCAGTCAAGGCAGCGGGAGGGGAGATACGCAGTATTTT
CDR3 protein: CASSQGSGRGDTQYF

V gene: TRBV7-9
clone size: once
J gene: TRBJ1-4
CDR3 length: 14
D gene: .
CDR3 DNA: TGTGCCAGCAGCGGACCCGGCAGGTCGCCGAAACTGTTTTTT
CDR3 protein: CASSGPGRSPKLFF

V gene: TRBV20-1
clone size: .
J gene: TRBJ1-4
CDR3 length: 15
D gene: TRBD1
CDR3 DNA: TGCAGTGCTAGTGGCGGACAGGGTTTCACTGAAAAACTGTTTTTT
CDR3 protein: CSASGGQGFTEKLFF

V gene: TRBV6-1
clone size: .
J gene: TRBJ2-5
CDR3 length: 13
D gene: .
CDR3 DNA: TGTGCCAGCAGTGACCCGGCCCAAGAGACCCAGTACTTC
CDR3 protein: CASSDPAQETQYF

V gene: TRBV7-2
clone size: .
J gene: TRBJ2-1
CDR3 length: 13
D gene: .
CDR3 DNA: TGTGCCAGCAGCTCGGGCCCGGCCAATGAGCAGTTCTTC
CDR3 protein: CASSSGPANEQFF

V gene: TRBV27
clone size: .
J gene: TRBJ2-2
CDR3 length: 15
D gene: .
CDR3 DNA: TGTGCCAGCAGTTTAATATCCTTTGTTCCCGGGGAGCTGTTTTTT
CDR3 protein: CASSLISFVPGELFF

V gene: TRBV19
clone size: few
J gene: TRBJ2-3
CDR3 length: 13
D gene: .
CDR3 DNA: TGTGCCAGTAGTATAGGCCTAGCGGATACGCAGTATTTT
CDR3 protein: CASSIGLADTQYF

V gene: TRBV3-1/TRBV3-2
clone size: once
J gene: TRBJ2-3
CDR3 length: 16
D gene: .
CDR3 DNA: TGTGCCAGCAGCCAAGATACGGCTCCCCGAGGGGATACGCAGTATTTT
CDR3 protein: CASSQDTAPRGDTQYF

V gene: TRBV6-5
clone size: .
J gene: TRBJ2-7
CDR3 length: 15
D gene: TRBD1
CDR3 DNA: TGTGCCAGCAGTTACTCGGCGGGACAGGGCTACGAGCAGTACTTC
CDR3 protein: CASSYSAGQGYEQYF

V gene: TRBV7-9
clone size: .
J gene: TRBJ2-1
CDR3 length: 16
D gene: TRBD2
CDR3 DNA: TGTGCCAGCAGCTTAGCGGCTAGCGGGAGAGGCAATGAGCAGTTCTTC
CDR3 protein: CASSLAASGRGNEQFF

V gene: TRBV7-2
clone size: .
J gene: TRBJ2-7
CDR3 length: 17
D gene: .
CDR3 DNA: TGTGCCAGCAGCTTAGACCTCCCGAGGTTCAGCTCCTACGAGCAGTACTTC
CDR3 protein: CASSLDLPRFSSYEQYF

V gene: TRBV5-1
clone size: .
J gene: TRBJ1-1
CDR3 length: 16
D gene: TRBD1
CDR3 DNA: TGCGCCAGCAGCCCTGGACAGGGGGTAGGGAACACTGAAGCTTTCTTT
CDR3 protein: CASSPGQGVGNTEAFF

V gene: TRBV18
clone size: once
J gene: TRBJ2-7
CDR3 length: 14
D gene: .
CDR3 DNA: TGTGCCAGCTCACCATATGACAACTCCTACGAGCAGTACTTC
CDR3 protein: CASSPYDNSYEQYF

V gene: TRBV13
clone size: .
J gene: TRBJ2-7
CDR3 length: 12
D gene: .
CDR3 DNA: TGTGCCAGCAGCTTAGCTCGCTACGAGCAGTACTTC
CDR3 protein: CASSLARYEQYF